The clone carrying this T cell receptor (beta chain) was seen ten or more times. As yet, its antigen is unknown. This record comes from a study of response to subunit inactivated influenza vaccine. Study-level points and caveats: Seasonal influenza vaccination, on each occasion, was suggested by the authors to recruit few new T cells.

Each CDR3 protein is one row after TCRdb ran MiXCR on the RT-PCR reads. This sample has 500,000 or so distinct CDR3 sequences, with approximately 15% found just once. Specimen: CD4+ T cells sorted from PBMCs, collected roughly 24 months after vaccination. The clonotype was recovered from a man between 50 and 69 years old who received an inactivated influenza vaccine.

CDR3 nucleotide sequence: TGCAGCGCCGGGGACAGCCTCAATCAGCCCCAGCATTTT. It yields the protein CSAGDSLNQPQHF. The chain carries TRBV29-1 and TRBJ1-5, with 7 bases matching TRBD1. The CDR3 is made up of 13 amino acids. Germline CDR1 SQVTM, CDR2 ANQGSEA. With 7 bases clipped from V and 3 bases from J, the junction kept 6 bases outside the gene matches.